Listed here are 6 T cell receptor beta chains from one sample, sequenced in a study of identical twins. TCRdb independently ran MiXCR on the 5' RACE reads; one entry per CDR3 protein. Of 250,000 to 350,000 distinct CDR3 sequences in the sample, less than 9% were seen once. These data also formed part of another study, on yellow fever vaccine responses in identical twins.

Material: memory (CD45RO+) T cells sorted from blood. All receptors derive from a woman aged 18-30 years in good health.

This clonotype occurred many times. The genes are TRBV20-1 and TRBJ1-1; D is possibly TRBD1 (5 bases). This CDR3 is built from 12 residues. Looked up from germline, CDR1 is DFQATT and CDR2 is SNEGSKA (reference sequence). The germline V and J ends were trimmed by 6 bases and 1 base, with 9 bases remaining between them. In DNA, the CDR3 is TGCAGTGCCCCGAGGGGGAACACTGAAGCTTTCTTT. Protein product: CSAPRGNTEAFF.

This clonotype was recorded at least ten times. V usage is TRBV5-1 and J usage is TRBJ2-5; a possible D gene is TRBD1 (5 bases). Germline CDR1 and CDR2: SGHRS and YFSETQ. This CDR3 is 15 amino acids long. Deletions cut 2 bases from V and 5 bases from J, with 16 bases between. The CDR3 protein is CASSFAQGTIETQYF. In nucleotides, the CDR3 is TGCGCCAGCAGCTTTGCGCAGGGTACGATCGAGACCCAGTACTTC.

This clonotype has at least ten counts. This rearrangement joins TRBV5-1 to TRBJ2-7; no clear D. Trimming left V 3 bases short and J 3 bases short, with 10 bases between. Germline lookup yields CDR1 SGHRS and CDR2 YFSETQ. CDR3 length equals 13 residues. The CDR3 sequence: CASSSPELYEQYF. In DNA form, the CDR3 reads TGCGCCAGCAGCTCGCCGGAACTCTACGAGCAGTACTTC.

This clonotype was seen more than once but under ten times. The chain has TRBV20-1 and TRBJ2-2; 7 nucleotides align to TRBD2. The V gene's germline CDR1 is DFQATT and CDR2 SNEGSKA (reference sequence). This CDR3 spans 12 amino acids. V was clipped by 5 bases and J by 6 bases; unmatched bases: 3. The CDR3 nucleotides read TGCAGTGCTGAAGGACTAGCCGGGGAGCTGTTTTTT. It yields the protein CSAEGLAGELFF.

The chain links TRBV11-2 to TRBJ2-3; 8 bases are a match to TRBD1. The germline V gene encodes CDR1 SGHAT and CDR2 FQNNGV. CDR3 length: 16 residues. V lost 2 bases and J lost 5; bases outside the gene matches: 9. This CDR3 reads CASSLCTGGCRDTQYF. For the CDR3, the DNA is TGTGCCAGCAGCTTATGTACAGGGGGTTGCAGAGATACGCAGTATTTT.

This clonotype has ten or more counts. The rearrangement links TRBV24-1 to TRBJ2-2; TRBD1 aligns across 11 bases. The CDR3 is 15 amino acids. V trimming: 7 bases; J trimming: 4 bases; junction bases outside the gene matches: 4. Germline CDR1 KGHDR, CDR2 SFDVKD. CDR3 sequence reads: CATRGQGASTGELFF. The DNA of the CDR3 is TGTGCCACCAGAGGACAGGGGGCAAGCACCGGGGAGCTGTTTTTT.